The 26 T cell receptor beta chains below come from one sample, sequenced in a study of T cells in Graves' hyperthyroidism and ophthalmopathy. Amplified TCR beta CDR3 regions derived from RNA transcripts. First-round RT-PCR of the TCR CDR3 relied on the HTBI primer set. TCRdb itself ran the multiplex PCR reads through MiXCR, one entry per CDR3 protein. The table shows about 400,000 distinct CDR3 sequences, with roughly 15% occurring only once. The sequencing input was blood. All receptors derive from a woman between 18 and 29 years old with Graves' hyperthyroidism.

The chain recombines TRBV7-2 with TRBJ2-7, with D perhaps matching TRBD2 (6 bases). The CDR3 has 15 residues. Trimming took 1 base from V and 2 from J, leaving 12 bases between them. Germline V gene sequence: CDR1 SGHTA, CDR2 FQGNSA. CDR3 DNA sequence: TGTGCCAGCAGCTTAGGGGCGGGACCTACCTACGAGCAGTACTTC. The encoded protein is CASSLGAGPTYEQYF.

This clonotype was detected ten times or more. The chain couples TRBV7-3 to TRBJ2-4; D ambiguous. The V end lost 5 bases, the J end lost 1 base, and 9 bases lay between the germline ends. CDR1 and CDR2 (germline): SGHTA, FQGTGA. This CDR3 region has 14 residues. The CDR3 sequence is CASSVHGAKNIQYF. The CDR3, as DNA: TGTGCCAGCAGCGTCCATGGGGCCAAAAACATTCAGTACTTC. The variable domain in full, with the rest retrieved from reference TRBV7-3 and TRBJ2-4, is GAGVSQTPSNKVTEKGKYVELRCDPISGHTALYWYRQSLGQGPEFLIYFQGTGAADDSGLPNDRFFAVRPEGSVSTLKIQRTERGDSAVYLCASSVHGAKNIQYFGAGTRLSVL.

In this sample, this clonotype turned up many times. The chain joins TRBV5-1 to TRBJ1-1, with D perhaps TRBD1 (5 bases). The CDR3 is made up of 15 amino acids. The ends were cut back, 4 bases at V and 0 bases at J, with 13 bases in the middle. Germline assignment: CDR1 SGHRS and CDR2 YFSETQ. CDR3 loop: CASSARQSMNTEAFF. CDR3 DNA sequence: TGCGCCAGCAGCGCACGACAGAGCATGAACACTGAAGCTTTCTTT.

Details on this clonotype: This may stem from a read error, because a much larger clone lies one nucleotide away. This chain connects TRBV5-6 to TRBJ1-2; D unclear. CDR3 size: 13 residues. The germline V gene has CDR1 SGHDT and CDR2 YYEEEE. The CDR3 sequence: CASSFEIWDGCTF. DNA for the CDR3: TGTGCCAGCAGCTTTGAAATATGGGATGGCTGCACCTTC. Drawing the rest from reference TRBV5-6 and TRBJ1-2, the complete variable domain is DAGVTQSPTHLIKTRGQQVTLRCSPKSGHDTVSWYQQALGQGPQFIFQYYEEEERQRGNFPDRFSGHQFPNYSSELNVNALLLGDSALYLCASSFEIWDGCTFGSGTRLTVV.

The CDR3 protein is CASSLAYQPSYEQYF. DNA of the CDR3: TGCGCCAGCAGCTTGGCGTATCAGCCTTCCTACGAGCAGTACTTC. The rearrangement links TRBV5-1 to TRBJ2-7; D remains ambiguous. The germline V and J ends were trimmed by 0 bases and 1 base, with 11 bases remaining between them. The germline gives CDR1 SGHRS, CDR2 YFSETQ. CDR3 size: 15 residues.

This clonotype was observed once. A read error may be the cause here, since a much bigger clone is one base away. The CDR3 loop is CASSRPPAAGGGYNEQFF. The CDR3 nucleotides read TGTGCCAGCAGCCGTCCACCTGCAGCGGGAGGAGGCTACAATGAGCAGTTCTTC. The chain carries TRBV3-1 and TRBJ2-1; 9 nucleotides agree with TRBD2. The CDR3 runs to 18 residues. Per the germline V gene, CDR1 is LGHDT and CDR2 is YNNKEL (reference sequence). The V gene end was trimmed by 4 bases and the J gene end by 3 bases; junction bases not matched to a gene: 13.

The J gene is TRBJ2-7, the V gene TRBV20-1; 11 bases map to TRBD2. Germline CDR1 DFQATT, CDR2 SNEGSKA (reference sequence). This CDR3 has 13 residues. Trimming at V came to 1 base and at J to 7 bases, leaving 3 bases not matched to a gene. The CDR3 DNA sequence: TGCAGTGCTAGAGGACTAGCGGGAATTGAGCAGTACTTC. Its translation: CSARGLAGIEQYF.

This clonotype has only one observation. The chain recombines TRBV6-1 with TRBJ1-2; weak D call: TRBD1 (5 bases). The CDR3 spans 15 residues. In germline, CDR1 is MNHNS, CDR2 SASEGT. The V gene lost 4 bases and the J gene lost 4 bases, with 16 bases spanning the gap. CDR3 loop: CASSVSWGDSYGYTF. CDR3 coding DNA: TGTGCCAGCAGTGTGTCTTGGGGCGATAGCTATGGCTACACCTTC.

In its sample, this clonotype was seen many times. The V call is TRBV27, the J call TRBJ2-6, with 7 bases lining up with TRBD1. CDR1 and CDR2 from the germline V gene are MNHEY and SMNVEV (reference sequence). CDR3 length: 19 residues. Unmatched junction bases numbered 13, after V lost 5 bases and J lost 0 bases. The CDR3 reads CASSPSTGTTDSGANVLTF. The CDR3 DNA is TGTGCCAGCAGTCCTTCGACAGGGACCACTGACTCTGGGGCCAACGTCCTGACTTTC.

This clonotype was seen ten or more times. The chain combines TRBV12-3 or TRBV12-4 with TRBJ2-1; TRBD2 aligns across 16 bases. With V trimmed by 2 bases and J by 0 bases, 4 bases remained unmatched. The CDR3 sequence is 19 residues long. CDR3 nucleotide sequence: TGTGCCAGCAGTTTACGGGGACTAGCGGGAGGGCCCTCCTACAATGAGCAGTTCTTC. Its protein product is CASSLRGLAGGPSYNEQFF.

This clonotype was detected ten times or more. The chain joins TRBV3-1 to TRBJ2-7; 7 nucleotides align to TRBD1. Germline V gene data show CDR1 as LGHDT and CDR2 as YNNKEL (reference sequence). This CDR3 is built from 12 residues. The V segment lost 7 bases and the J segment 5 bases; nucleotides outside the gene matches: 5. CDR3 sequence: CASKGGGHEQYF. Here the CDR3 DNA reads TGTGCCAGCAAAGGGGGCGGGCACGAGCAGTACTTC.

V gene TRBV20-1 combines with J gene TRBJ2-5; possible D gene TRBD2, 6 bases. Trimming shortened V by 0 bases and J by 4 bases, and 15 bases separated the two germline ends. This CDR3 region has 15 residues. Germline CDR1 is DFQATT and CDR2 is SNEGSKA (reference sequence). The DNA for the CDR3 is TGCAGTGCTAGAGAAGGGACTGGCGCGGGAGAGACCCAGTACTTC. This sequence encodes CSAREGTGAGETQYF.

Many counts were recorded for this clonotype. V gene TRBV3-1 combines with J gene TRBJ2-5, with D perhaps matching TRBD1 or TRBD2 (6 bases each). The V end lost 2 bases, the J end lost 2 bases, and 12 bases lay between the germline ends. Germline V lookup: CDR1 LGHDT, CDR2 YNNKEL (reference sequence). The CDR3 runs to 15 residues. The chain's CDR3 is CASSQTGTPQETQYF. For the CDR3, the DNA is TGTGCCAGCAGCCAAACAGGGACTCCACAAGAGACCCAGTACTTC.

This clonotype was counted at least ten times. The V call is TRBV20-1, the J call TRBJ2-7; 9 bases align to TRBD2. The CDR3 extends over 13 amino acids. J was trimmed by 6 bases and V by 2 bases; bases with no gene match: 5. CDR1 and CDR2 (germline): DFQATT, SNEGSKA (reference sequence). The CDR3 DNA reads as TGCAGTGCTAGAATAGCGGGAGTTGGCGAGCAGTACTTC. Its translation is CSARIAGVGEQYF.

This clonotype was seen a single time. The gene calls are TRBV19 and TRBJ2-2, with 11 bases identical to TRBD1. This CDR3 comprises 18 residues. Germline-derived CDR1 and CDR2 are LNHDA and SQIVND (reference sequence). V shed 3 bases and J 4 bases; nucleotides not matched to a gene: 10. CDR3 DNA: TGTGCCAGTAGTATGGGGCGGGGACAGGGGGTCATCACCGGGGAGCTGTTTTTT. The encoded protein is CASSMGRGQGVITGELFF. Based on the CDR3 plus reference TRBV19 and TRBJ2-2, the full variable domain is DGGITQSPKYLFRKEGQNVTLSCEQNLNHDAMYWYRQDPGQGLRLIYYSQIVNDFQKGDIAEGYSVSREKKESFPLTVTSAQKNPTAFYLCASSMGRGQGVITGELFFGEGSRLTVL.

Concerning this clonotype itself: One base away lies a much larger clone, so this may be a sequencing read error. The rearrangement joins TRBV4-1 to TRBJ1-1; TRBD1 agrees at 10 bases. CDR1 and CDR2 (germline): MGHRA, YSYEKL. The CDR3 spans 14 residues. Trimming cost V 6 bases and J 5 bases; bases outside gene matches: 6. CDR3 nucleotides: TGCGCCAGCAGTCCGGGACAGGGGAAAACTGAAGCTTTCTTT. It yields the protein CASSPGQGKTEAFF.

This clonotype was recorded many times. CDR3 in amino acids: CSAGTSGSASSYNEQFF. CDR3 DNA sequence: TGCAGTGCCGGGACTAGCGGGAGTGCTAGCTCCTACAATGAGCAGTTCTTC. The chain recombines TRBV20-1 with TRBJ2-1; 14 bases are shared with TRBD2. The CDR3 length is 17 residues. The V segment lost 6 bases and the J segment 0 bases; nucleotides outside the gene matches: 7. The germline gives CDR1 DFQATT, CDR2 SNEGSKA (reference sequence).

This clonotype was found many times. The rearrangement joins TRBV10-1 to TRBJ2-5; maybe TRBD2 (6 bases). CDR1 and CDR2 (germline): WNHNN, SYGVQD (reference sequence). V was shortened by 2 bases and J by 1 base, with 11 bases between the two germline ends. The CDR3 extends over 15 amino acids. The CDR3 protein is CASSETAGSQETQYF. The CDR3 DNA follows: TGCGCCAGCAGTGAGACGGCGGGGAGCCAAGAGACCCAGTACTTC.

The sample holds many counts of this clonotype. The chain recombines TRBV28 with TRBJ2-3; 8 bases are a match to TRBD1. This CDR3 has 16 amino acids. With 4 bases clipped from V and 4 bases from J, the junction kept 10 bases outside the gene matches. Looked up from germline, CDR1 is MDHEN and CDR2 is SYDVKM. The CDR3 DNA is TGTGCCAGCAGTTCCCCCGGTCGGGACAGGTCAGATACGCAGTATTTT. It is translated as CASSSPGRDRSDTQYF. Supplemented by reference TRBV28 and TRBJ2-3, the full variable domain reads DVKVTQSSRYLVKRTGEKVFLECVQDMDHENMFWYRQDPGLGLRLIYFSYDVKMKEKGDIPEGYSVSREKKERFSLILESASTNQTSMYLCASSSPGRDRSDTQYFGPGTRLTVL.

This chain links TRBV9 with TRBJ1-3, with 9 bases identical to TRBD1. The CDR3 sequence is 16 residues long. J was trimmed by 0 bases and V by 3 bases; bases with no gene match: 4. Germline assignment: CDR1 SGDLS and CDR2 YYNGEE. The CDR3 here is CASSATGGHSGNTIYF. CDR3 coding DNA: TGTGCCAGCAGCGCCACAGGGGGCCACTCTGGAAACACCATATATTTT.

The rearrangement joins TRBV2 to TRBJ2-3, with 7 bases aligning to TRBD1. CDR1 SNHLY and CDR2 FYNNEI come from the germline V gene. CDR3 length: 14 residues. V gave up 5 bases and J gave up 5 bases; unmatched junction bases: 7. This CDR3 is CASSPGTEIDTQYF. The CDR3 DNA follows: TGTGCCAGCAGTCCCGGGACAGAAATAGATACGCAGTATTTT.

This clonotype was found many times. This chain uses TRBV6-2 or TRBV6-3 with TRBJ2-2; tentative D call: TRBD2 (6 bases). Germline values: CDR1 MNHEY, CDR2 SVGEGT. CDR3 size: 14 residues. V was clipped by 7 bases and J by 5 bases, with 14 bases between them. The CDR3 nucleotides are TGTGCCAGCAAACCTCCGGAGGGGACCGGGGAGCTGTTTTTT. This encodes CASKPPEGTGELFF.

This clonotype appeared a few times. V usage is TRBV5-4 and J usage is TRBJ2-5, with 7 bases that match TRBD1. V lost 4 bases, J lost 3 bases, and 15 bases stayed unmatched. CDR1 and CDR2 from the germline V gene are SGHNT and YYREEE (reference sequence). This CDR3 comprises 17 residues. The CDR3 spells CASSHPKGRQGEETQYF. The CDR3 DNA follows: TGTGCCAGCAGCCACCCAAAGGGGAGACAGGGCGAAGAGACCCAGTACTTC.

This clonotype was observed at least ten times. This chain links TRBV6-1 with TRBJ1-5; the D gene is possibly TRBD1 (6 bases). V shed 4 bases and J shed 2 bases, with 18 bases lying between them. The CDR3 is 17 amino acids. From germline, CDR1 is MNHNS and CDR2 SASEGT. CDR3 sequence: CASSVIQGYSGNQPQHF. CDR3 in DNA: TGTGCCAGCAGTGTGATACAGGGCTATAGTGGCAATCAGCCCCAGCATTTT.

Turning to this clonotype: A much larger clone differs from this one at a single base, so this may be a read error. The rearrangement joins TRBV14 to TRBJ2-7, with no clear D. The CDR3 is 12 residues long. CDR1 is SGHDN, CDR2 FVKESK, per germline. V was clipped by 4 bases and J by 1 base, with 5 bases between them. The CDR3 loop is CASSRHSYEQYF. CDR3 sequence (DNA): TGTGCCAGCAGCCGCCATTCCTACGAGCAGTACTTC.

This clonotype was counted many times. The chain combines TRBV7-2 with TRBJ2-3, with D unclear. This CDR3 contains 13 residues. Germline-derived CDR1 and CDR2 are SGHTA and FQGNSA. Trimming left V 6 bases short and J 5 bases short, with 12 bases between. CDR3 DNA: TGTGCCAGCAGAAGTGGGGTGGGAGATACGCAGTATTTT. It is translated as CASRSGVGDTQYF.